This entry lists 10 T cell receptor beta chains sequenced from one sample in a study of CD8+ T cells in alopecia areata. Treatment: oral pan-JAK inhibitor, 5-10 mg twice daily. RNA extraction and reverse transcription yielded cDNA as sequencing template. Clones were read by immunoSEQ multiplex PCR, and TCRdb kept only the in-frame ones, dropping some. The repertoire holds more than 95,000 clones, roughly 50% seen once, with just under 30% in the top ten. This specimen consisted of CD8+ T cells sorted from blood, obtained at week 4, from a patient treated with tofacitinib. The receptors stem from a human donor with alopecia areata.

The V call is TRBV29-1, the J call TRBJ2-2, with D possibly being TRBD1 (6 bases). Trimming pared 7 bases from V and 1 base from J, leaving 10 bases between. Germline V gives CDR1 SQVTM, CDR2 ANQGSEA. CDR3 length equals 13 residues. CDR3 DNA sequence: TGCAGCGCCCTGGGACAGAACACCGGGGAGCTGTTTTTT. Its protein product is CSALGQNTGELFF.

The CDR3 spells CASSQGETQYF. CDR3 DNA sequence: TGTGCCAGCAGTCAGGGGGAGACCCAGTACTTC. This rearrangement joins TRBV5-6 to TRBJ2-5; D is perhaps TRBD1 (6 bases). Trimming left V 5 bases short and J 5 bases short, with 7 bases between. The length of the CDR3 is 11 residues. Germline CDR1 is SGHDT and CDR2 is YYEEEE.

The V gene is TRBV9, the J gene TRBJ1-1, with D unclear. CDR1 and CDR2 (germline): SGDLS, YYNGEE. The CDR3 has 12 residues. V was cut by 3 bases and J by 6 bases, with 9 bases left in between. CDR3 region: CASSGAVPEAFF. The CDR3 DNA is TGTGCCAGCAGCGGTGCTGTGCCTGAAGCTTTCTTT.

In its sample, this clone was seen a few times. CDR3: CSVGGGSSYEQYF. CDR3 nucleotide sequence: TGCAGCGTTGGGGGGGGCTCCTCCTACGAGCAGTACTTC. The chain uses TRBV29-1 and TRBJ2-7; D might be TRBD2 (7 bases). V was trimmed by 4 bases and J by 0 bases, leaving 10 bases between them. Looked up from germline, CDR1 is SQVTM and CDR2 is ANQGSEA. CDR3 length: 13 residues.

The chain couples TRBV5-6 to TRBJ2-6; D uncertain. The V gene's germline CDR1 is SGHDT and CDR2 YYEEEE. V lost 4 bases, J lost 6 bases, and 20 bases lay in between. The CDR3 totals 17 residues. The CDR3 DNA sequence: TGTGCCAGCAGCCGGTACCCCGAGGCGGCTGAGGCCAACGTCCTGACTTTC. It codes for CASSRYPEAAEANVLTF.

The V and J genes are TRBV7-2 and TRBJ1-1; no firm D call. The germline CDR1 and CDR2 sequences are SGHTA and FQGNSA. V was cut by 4 bases and J by 7 bases, with 16 bases left in between. The CDR3 is 14 amino acids. In nucleotides, the CDR3 is TGTGCCAGCAGCTCCTCCCTACGGTTACATGAAGCTTTCTTT. This encodes CASSSSLRLHEAFF. Full variable domain (remainder filled in from reference TRBV7-2 and TRBJ1-1): GAGVSQSPSNKVTEKGKDVELRCDPISGHTALYWYRQSLGQGLEFLIYFQGNSAPDKSGLPSDRFSAERTGGSVSTLTIQRTQQEDSAVYLCASSSSLRLHEAFFGQGTRLTVV.

J is TRBJ1-1 and V is TRBV30; no definite D call. Between the trimmed V and J ends, which lost 4 bases and 4 bases, there was a span of 10 bases. Germline-derived CDR1 and CDR2 are GTSNPN and SVGIG (reference sequence). The CDR3 is made up of 12 amino acids. CDR3 coding DNA: TGTGCCTGGATTCGGGCGAGCACTGAAGCTTTCTTT. It codes for CAWIRASTEAFF.

In DNA form, the CDR3 reads TGTGCCAGCACTTCGGACACCACTTCTGAGTACTTC. This gives the protein CASTSDTTSEYF. The genes are TRBV6-1 and TRBJ2-7; a possible D gene is TRBD1 (5 bases). V was trimmed by 7 bases and J by 11 bases, leaving 18 bases between them. The germline gives CDR1 MNHNS, CDR2 SASEGT. The CDR3 covers 12 residues.

With respect to this clone: This likely traces to a read error, being one base from a far larger clone. The chain is built from TRBV7-6 and TRBJ2-7; possibly TRBD2 for D (5 bases). Trimming removed 5 bases from V and 1 base from J, with 18 bases in between. Germline CDR1 and CDR2: SGHVS and FNYEAQ. The CDR3 is 16 residues long. CDR3 in amino acids: CASSHSFGEASYEQYF. In DNA form, the CDR3 reads TGTGCCAGCAGCCATTCGTTCGGGGAAGCGTCCTACGAGCAGTACTTC. Using reference TRBV7-6 and TRBJ2-7 for the parts outside the CDR3, the full variable domain is GAGVSQSPRYKVTKRGQDVALRCDPISGHVSLYWYRQALGQGPEFLTYFNYEAQQDKSGLPNDRFSAERPEGSISTLTIQRTEQRDSAMYRCASSHSFGEASYEQYFGPGTRLTVT.

V usage is TRBV27 and J usage is TRBJ1-2; D remains unclear. The CDR3 runs 15 residues. Germline V lookup: CDR1 MNHEY, CDR2 SMNVEV (reference sequence). Trimming removed 0 bases at V and 7 bases at J, with 15 bases between. Written as DNA, the CDR3 is TGTGCCAGCAGTTTATCCGGCCCCCCTGGTTTTGGCTACACCTTC. Its protein is CASSLSGPPGFGYTF.